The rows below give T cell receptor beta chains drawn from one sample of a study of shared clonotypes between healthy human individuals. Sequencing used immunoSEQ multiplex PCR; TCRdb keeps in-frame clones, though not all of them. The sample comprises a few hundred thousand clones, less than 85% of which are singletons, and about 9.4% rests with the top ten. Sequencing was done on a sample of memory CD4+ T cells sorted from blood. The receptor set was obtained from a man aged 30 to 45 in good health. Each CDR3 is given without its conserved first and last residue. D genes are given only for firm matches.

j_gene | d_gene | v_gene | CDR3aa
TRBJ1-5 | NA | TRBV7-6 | ASSLAGGQPQH
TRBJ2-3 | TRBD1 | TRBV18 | ASSPPSFRDRGSTDTQY
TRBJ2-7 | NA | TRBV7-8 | ASSPLGPSPLQQY
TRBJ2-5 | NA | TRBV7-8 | ASSKGFVETQY
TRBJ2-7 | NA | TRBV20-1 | SGGGYYEQY
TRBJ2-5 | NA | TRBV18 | ASSPPGDQETQY
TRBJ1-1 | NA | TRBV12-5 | ASGLVLPGGTEAF
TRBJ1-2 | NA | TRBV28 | ASSFPPSYYGYT
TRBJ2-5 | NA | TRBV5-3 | ARNPHSRGLYQETQY
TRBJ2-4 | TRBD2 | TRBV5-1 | ASSLAGGAFGSIQY
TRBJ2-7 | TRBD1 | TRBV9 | ASSGTPGQGYEQY
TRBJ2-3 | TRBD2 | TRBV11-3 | ASSLAGGRTQY
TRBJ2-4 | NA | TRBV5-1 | ASSLPLAPAENIQY
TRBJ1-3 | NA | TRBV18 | ASSPVAYSGNTIY
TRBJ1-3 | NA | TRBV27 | ASRFTSGNTIY
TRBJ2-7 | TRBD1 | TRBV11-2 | ASSLYRGSYEQY
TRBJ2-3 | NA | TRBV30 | AWSDYTQY
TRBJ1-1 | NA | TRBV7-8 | ASSLAQTEAF
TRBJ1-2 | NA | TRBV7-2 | ASSLDPAGVYGYT
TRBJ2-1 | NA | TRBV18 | ASSPQGGPYNEQF
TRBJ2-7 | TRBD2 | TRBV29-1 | SVLRTSGYEQY